Presented here are 29 T cell receptor beta chains from one specimen sequenced in a study of PD-1 blockade in classical Hodgkin lymphoma. Time point denoted: newly diagnosed, previously untreated cHL patient sample. Measured with immunoSEQ multiplex PCR; TCRdb has only the in-frame clones, and not every one. The table shows tens of thousands of clones, with 85% to 95% occurring only once. Source material: peripheral blood mononuclear cells (PBMCs). The receptors stem from a human donor with classical Hodgkin lymphoma.

V and J are TRBV18 and TRBJ2-7; 9 bases line up with TRBD1. CDR1 KGHSH and CDR2 LQKENI come from the germline V gene. CDR3 length equals 15 residues. The J segment lost 0 bases and the V segment lost 6 bases, leaving 6 bases of the junction unmatched. The DNA for the CDR3 is TGTGCCAGCTCGTCACGACAGGGGGTCTCCTACGAGCAGTACTTC. Its protein product is CASSSRQGVSYEQYF.

The CDR3 coding sequence is TGTGCCAGCACTCGGGGGGCCGATGAAAAACTGTTTTTT. This translates into CASTRGADEKLFF. The V gene is TRBV9, the J gene TRBJ1-4, with D possibly being TRBD1 (6 bases). This CDR3 has 13 residues. The V gene's germline CDR1 is SGDLS and CDR2 YYNGEE. V was trimmed by 6 bases and J by 6 bases, leaving 12 bases between them.

This chain joins TRBV19 and TRBJ2-7; 7 bases line up with TRBD1. The V segment lost 3 bases and the J segment 3 bases; nucleotides outside the gene matches: 2. Germline-derived CDR1 and CDR2 are LNHDA and SQIVND (reference sequence). The CDR3 loop spans 13 amino acids. The CDR3 DNA reads TGTGCCAGTAGTATGACAGGGAACTACGAGCAGTACTTC. It encodes CASSMTGNYEQYF.

The chain combines TRBV6-5 with TRBJ1-3; 9 nucleotides align to TRBD1. The V segment lost 6 bases and the J segment 3 bases; nucleotides outside the gene matches: 6. Germline V gene lookup returns CDR1 MNHEY and CDR2 SVGAGI. The CDR3 is made up of 15 amino acids. CDR3 nucleotides: TGTGCCAGCAGCCGGGGGGGACAGGGTGGAAACACCATATATTTT. This translates into CASSRGGQGGNTIYF.

The V and J genes are TRBV4-3 and TRBJ1-1; weak D call: TRBD1 (6 bases). This CDR3 has 13 residues. V was clipped by 4 bases and J by 1 base, with 7 bases between them. CDR1 and CDR2 from the germline V gene are LGHNA and YSLEER. CDR3 in DNA: TGCGCCAGCAGCCCGACAGGGAACACTGAAGCTTTCTTT. Translated: CASSPTGNTEAFF.

This rearrangement joins TRBV7-9 to TRBJ1-2, with D maybe TRBD1 (6 bases). The V gene's germline CDR1 is SEHNR and CDR2 FQNEAQ (reference sequence). CDR3 length: 14 amino acids. The V end lost 2 bases, the J end lost 4 bases, and 11 bases lay between the germline ends. The CDR3: CASSLYSDSYGYTF. For the CDR3, the DNA is TGTGCCAGCAGCTTATACTCGGACAGCTATGGCTACACCTTC.

This chain links TRBV5-4 with TRBJ2-5, with D perhaps matching TRBD2 (5 bases). This CDR3 has 14 residues. Germline V gene data show CDR1 as SGHNT and CDR2 as YYREEE (reference sequence). The ends were cut back, 7 bases at V and 2 bases at J, with 15 bases in the middle. CDR3 bases: TGTGCCAGCGCCCTACGGGGAGATCAAGAGACCCAGTACTTC. Protein product: CASALRGDQETQYF.

The J gene is TRBJ1-1, the V gene TRBV7-8; D uncertain. Trimming stripped 3 bases from V and 8 bases from J, with 7 bases between. The CDR3 is 11 amino acids. CDR1 and CDR2 (germline): SGHVS, FQNEAQ. The CDR3: CASSLHGEAFF. The CDR3 DNA is TGTGCCAGCAGCTTGCATGGGGAAGCTTTCTTT.

This chain links TRBV5-1 with TRBJ2-7, with 7 bases fitting TRBD2. Trimming cost V 0 bases and J 6 bases; bases outside gene matches: 6. The CDR3 totals 14 residues. Germline V gene lookup returns CDR1 SGHRS and CDR2 YFSETQ. In DNA, the CDR3 is TGCGCCAGCAGCTTGGCGGGCGGGAGTGCCGAGCAGTACTTC. This codes for CASSLAGGSAEQYF. Together with reference TRBV5-1 and TRBJ2-7, the CDR3 gives the full variable domain: KAGVTQTPRYLIKTRGQQVTLSCSPISGHRSVSWYQQTPGQGLQFLFEYFSETQRNKGNFPGRFSGRQFSNSRSEMNVSTLELGDSALYLCASSLAGGSAEQYFGPGTRLTVT.

CDR3 in DNA: TGTGCCAGCAGCTCCCTAACGCAGGGCTACACCTTC. It specifies CASSSLTQGYTF. The chain joins TRBV9 to TRBJ1-2; D remains unclear. Germline lookup yields CDR1 SGDLS and CDR2 YYNGEE. CDR3 length equals 12 residues. Trimming removed 4 bases from V and 8 bases from J, with 12 bases in between.

This chain joins TRBV5-5 and TRBJ1-2, with 7 bases matching TRBD1. With V trimmed by 3 bases and J by 0 bases, 5 bases remained unmatched. Germline V gives CDR1 SGHKS, CDR2 YYEKEE (reference sequence). This CDR3 region has 15 residues. CDR3 residues: CASSWDRRSNYGYTF. CDR3 nucleotides: TGTGCCAGCAGCTGGGACAGACGTTCTAACTATGGCTACACCTTC.

The V and J genes are TRBV2 and TRBJ1-6; TRBD1 agrees at 9 bases. With V trimmed by 1 base and J by 10 bases, 5 bases remained unmatched. This CDR3 has 15 residues. CDR1 and CDR2 from the germline V gene are SNHLY and FYNNEI. The CDR3 is CASSEEQGAWSPLHF. CDR3 sequence (DNA): TGTGCCAGCAGTGAAGAACAGGGGGCCTGGTCACCCCTCCACTTT.

The gene calls are TRBV7-5 and TRBJ1-3; the table's D gene call, TRBD1, was not cross checked with the DNA. TRBV7-5 is listed as a pseudogene. The CDR3 runs 14 residues. The CDR3 nucleotides read TGTGTCAGAGCTCGCAGGGGGAGAGAAAACACCATATATTTT. Its translation is CVRARRGRENTIYF.

V usage is TRBV5-5 and J usage is TRBJ2-7, with TRBD2 as a possible D gene (5 bases). The CDR3 loop spans 14 amino acids. Germline CDR1 and CDR2: SGHKS and YYEKEE (reference sequence). Trimming pared 4 bases from V and 2 bases from J, leaving 13 bases between. The CDR3 DNA sequence: TGTGCCAGCAGCAAGGACTGGCGGACCTACGAGCAGTACTTC. It is translated as CASSKDWRTYEQYF.

CDR3 in amino acids: CASSYLIRASTDTQYF. The CDR3 region has the DNA TGTGCCAGCAGTTACCTCATTCGGGCTAGCACAGATACGCAGTATTTT. The chain employs TRBV6-6 and TRBJ2-3; D is ambiguous. This CDR3 has 16 amino acids. Germline CDR1 MNHNY, CDR2 SVGAGI (reference sequence). V dropped 2 bases and J dropped 0 bases, with 12 bases sitting between them.

This clone was picked up one time. The rearrangement links TRBV18 to TRBJ1-1; D perhaps matches TRBD1 (5 bases). The CDR3 covers 12 residues. V was cut by 6 bases and J by 5 bases, with 10 bases left in between. Germline assignment: CDR1 KGHSH and CDR2 LQKENI. CDR3: CASSPQGTEAFF. The CDR3 coding sequence is TGTGCCAGCTCGCCGCAGGGTACTGAAGCTTTCTTT.

The chain carries TRBV7-8 and TRBJ1-2; no clear D. This CDR3 contains 12 residues. V was clipped by 5 bases and J by 7 bases, with 11 bases between them. Germline V lookup: CDR1 SGHVS, CDR2 FQNEAQ. CDR3 sequence: CASSGRGPGYTF. The CDR3 DNA sequence: TGTGCCAGCAGCGGTCGCGGGCCTGGCTACACCTTC.

The chain joins TRBV19 to TRBJ1-5; D remains ambiguous. Germline CDR1 and CDR2: LNHDA and SQIVND (reference sequence). V lost 3 bases to trimming and J lost 10 bases, with 13 bases between them. CDR3 length: 13 amino acids. This CDR3 is CASSMNPKGPQHF. DNA of the CDR3: TGTGCCAGTAGTATGAATCCCAAGGGACCCCAGCATTTT.

The chain carries TRBV29-1 and TRBJ2-5; 12 bases agree with TRBD2. This CDR3 contains 18 residues. Germline values: CDR1 SQVTM, CDR2 ANQGSEA. The V and J ends lost 5 bases and 5 bases, in that order; junction bases with no gene match: 18. The CDR3 DNA is TGCAGCGTTTGGGGGCTAGCGGGAGGGCCGACGAGTCGGGAGACCCAGTACTTC. Its protein product is CSVWGLAGGPTSRETQYF.

The chain links TRBV11-2 to TRBJ1-1; perhaps TRBD1 as D (5 bases). The CDR3 consists of 12 residues. CDR1 and CDR2 (germline): SGHAT, FQNNGV. V was pared by 5 bases and J by 4 bases, with 8 bases between. DNA of the CDR3: TGTGCCAGCAGCCCTGGGGGCACTGAAGCTTTCTTT. It translates to CASSPGGTEAFF.

The chain recombines TRBV28 with TRBJ1-5, with TRBD1 as a possible D gene (6 bases). Germline loops: CDR1 MDHEN, CDR2 SYDVKM. The CDR3 loop spans 15 amino acids. The germline V and J ends were trimmed by 6 bases and 5 bases, with 17 bases remaining between them. The CDR3 DNA is TGTGCCAGCAGGCTGATGGACAGACCCTATCAGCCCCAGCATTTT. Its translation: CASRLMDRPYQPQHF.

The V call is TRBV19, the J call TRBJ2-1, with D possibly being TRBD2 (7 bases). CDR3 length: 14 amino acids. The germline V and J ends were trimmed by 4 bases and 7 bases, with 14 bases remaining between them. In germline, CDR1 is LNHDA, CDR2 SQIVND (reference sequence). CDR3: CASSTQRGGNEQFF. The CDR3 DNA reads as TGTGCCAGTAGTACCCAAAGGGGGGGGAATGAGCAGTTCTTC.

The chain recombines TRBV19 with TRBJ2-3; TRBD1 aligns across 8 bases. V lost 5 bases to trimming and J lost 5 bases; unmatched junction nucleotides: 9. The V gene's germline CDR1 is LNHDA and CDR2 SQIVND (reference sequence). This CDR3 region has 15 residues. The CDR3 here is CASSRTGTKGDTQYF. CDR3 nucleotides: TGTGCCAGTAGTCGGACAGGGACGAAGGGAGATACGCAGTATTTT.

This clone was seen a handful of times. J is TRBJ2-2 and V is TRBV27; D gene unclear. V gave up 6 bases and J gave up 6 bases, with 5 bases separating them. The V gene's germline CDR1 is MNHEY and CDR2 SMNVEV (reference sequence). The CDR3 has 11 amino acids. The CDR3 reads CASRWSGELFF. The CDR3 DNA sequence: TGTGCCAGCAGATGGTCCGGGGAGCTGTTTTTT.

The J gene is TRBJ2-5, the V gene TRBV11-1, with 9 nucleotides matching TRBD2. V lost 5 bases, J lost 2 bases, and 9 bases stayed unmatched. Germline CDR1 reads SGHAT; CDR2 reads FQDESV (reference sequence). CDR3 size: 16 residues. This chain's CDR3 is CASSPFLAGFQETQYF. For the CDR3, the DNA is TGTGCCAGCAGCCCCTTTCTAGCGGGATTTCAAGAGACCCAGTACTTC. The whole variable domain, filled in from reference TRBV11-1 and TRBJ2-5, reads EAEVAQSPRYKITEKSQAVAFWCDPISGHATLYWYRQILGQGPELLVQFQDESVVDDSQLPKDRFSAERLKGVDSTLKIQPAELGDSAMYLCASSPFLAGFQETQYFGPGTRLLVL.

CDR3 in amino acids: CASGGGTDTQYF. For the CDR3, the DNA is TGTGCCAGCGGGGGGGGCACAGATACGCAGTATTTT. V and J are TRBV6-1 and TRBJ2-3; 7 bases are shared with TRBD2. This CDR3 spans 12 amino acids. The germline V gene encodes CDR1 MNHNS and CDR2 SASEGT. J lost 1 base, V lost 8 bases, and 0 bases had no gene match.

The chain couples TRBV4-1 to TRBJ2-1; D not certain. Trimming left V 0 bases short and J 8 bases short, with 5 bases between. Germline CDR1 and CDR2: MGHRA and YSYEKL. The CDR3 contains 12 residues. The CDR3 loop is CASSQDVYEQFF. CDR3 nucleotides: TGCGCCAGCAGCCAAGATGTTTATGAGCAGTTCTTC.

The V call is TRBV5-1, the J call TRBJ2-3; D might be TRBD2 (6 bases). The CDR3 is made up of 14 amino acids. The V and J ends lost 7 bases and 1 base respectively, with 13 bases between them. Germline assignment: CDR1 SGHRS and CDR2 YFSETQ. The CDR3 protein is CASAAEGRTDTQYF. Here the CDR3 DNA reads TGCGCCAGCGCGGCGGAGGGCCGCACAGATACGCAGTATTTT.

The chain employs TRBV11-2 and TRBJ2-2; D is uncertain. CDR1 is SGHAT, CDR2 FQNNGV, per germline. This CDR3 has 15 amino acids. V was trimmed by 6 bases and J by 5 bases, leaving 16 bases between them. The CDR3, as DNA: TGTGCCAGCAGAATCCCAGGTCGTGGAACCGGGGAGCTGTTTTTT. Amino acid sequence: CASRIPGRGTGELFF.